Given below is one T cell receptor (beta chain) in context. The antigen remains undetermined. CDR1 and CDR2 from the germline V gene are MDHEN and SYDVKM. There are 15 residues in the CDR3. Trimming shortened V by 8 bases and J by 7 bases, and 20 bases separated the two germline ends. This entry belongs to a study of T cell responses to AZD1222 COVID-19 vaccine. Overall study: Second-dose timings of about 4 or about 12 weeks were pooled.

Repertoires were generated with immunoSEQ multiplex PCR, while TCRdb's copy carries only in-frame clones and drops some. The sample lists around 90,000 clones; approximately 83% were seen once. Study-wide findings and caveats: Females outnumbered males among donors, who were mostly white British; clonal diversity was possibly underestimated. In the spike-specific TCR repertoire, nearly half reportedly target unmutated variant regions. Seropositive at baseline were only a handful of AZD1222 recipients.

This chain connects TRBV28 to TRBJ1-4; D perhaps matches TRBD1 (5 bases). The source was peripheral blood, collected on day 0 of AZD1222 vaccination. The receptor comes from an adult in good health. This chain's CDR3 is CASQKGVLRGEKLFF. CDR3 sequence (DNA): TGTGCCAGCCAGAAAGGGGTACTGAGGGGTGAAAAACTGTTTTTT. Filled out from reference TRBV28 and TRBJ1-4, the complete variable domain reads DVKVTQSSRYLVKRTGEKVFLECVQDMDHENMFWYRQDPGLGLRLIYFSYDVKMKEKGDIPEGYSVSREKKERFSLILESASTNQTSMYLCASQKGVLRGEKLFFGSGTQLSVL.